This passage covers 29 T cell receptor beta chains from one sample sequenced in a study of cytomegalovirus exposure and HLA in healthy donors. PCR amplification relied on 60 Vbeta primers (plus 13 Jbeta primers). Profiled with immunoSEQ multiplex PCR; TCRdb holds only in-frame clones, not every one. Seen here are 210,000 or so clones, roughly 76% observed once, and the top ten hold 2% to 2.5%. Sequencing was performed on PBMCs. All receptors derive from a woman in her 30s in good health and CMV-seropositive.

The V and J genes are TRBV4-3 and TRBJ2-7; TRBD1 aligns across 8 bases. Trimming cost V 0 bases and J 2 bases; bases outside gene matches: 3. The length of the CDR3 is 15 residues. The V gene's germline CDR1 is LGHNA and CDR2 YSLEER. CDR3: CASSQDGTGPYEQYF. The CDR3 DNA reads as TGCGCCAGCAGCCAAGACGGGACAGGCCCCTACGAGCAGTACTTC.

Worth noting for this clone: Other DNA sequences of this sample code for an identical CDR3. The chain uses TRBV5-1 and TRBJ1-5; unclear D gene. Looked up from germline, CDR1 is SGHRS and CDR2 is YFSETQ. V was trimmed by 0 bases and J by 4 bases, leaving 5 bases between them. The CDR3 runs 13 residues. The CDR3 DNA is TGCGCCAGCAGCTTGGCCCAAAATCAGCCCCAGCATTTT. Encoded protein: CASSLAQNQPQHF.

On this clone: Other nucleotide sequences from this sample produce the same CDR3. The rearrangement joins TRBV9 to TRBJ2-1, with unresolved D. The germline V gene has CDR1 SGDLS and CDR2 YYNGEE. V lost 0 bases to trimming and J lost 3 bases, with 4 bases between them. This CDR3 is built from 13 residues. The CDR3 is CASSVDYYNEQFF. DNA of the CDR3: TGTGCCAGCAGCGTAGACTACTACAATGAGCAGTTCTTC. The full variable domain, completed using reference TRBV9 and TRBJ2-1, is DSGVTQTPKHLITATGQRVTLRCSPRSGDLSVYWYQQSLDQGLQFLIQYYNGEERAKGNILERFSAQQFPDLHSELNLSSLELGDSALYFCASSVDYYNEQFFGPGTRLTVL.

The chain carries TRBV6-5 and TRBJ2-1; D is possibly TRBD2 (6 bases). Germline CDR1 reads MNHEY; CDR2 reads SVGAGI. The CDR3 totals 12 residues. V shed 5 bases and J shed 8 bases, with 10 bases lying between them. CDR3 bases: TGTGCCAGCAGTCGGGGACTGGATGAGCAGTTCTTC. It yields the protein CASSRGLDEQFF.

This chain joins TRBV4-1 and TRBJ2-7, with 10 bases fitting TRBD1. Germline V gene data show CDR1 as MGHRA and CDR2 as YSYEKL. The CDR3 is 15 amino acids. V lost 3 bases to trimming and J lost 7 bases; unmatched junction nucleotides: 9. The CDR3 reads CASSQTGTGEWEQYF. The DNA for the CDR3 is TGCGCCAGCAGCCAGACCGGGACAGGGGAGTGGGAGCAGTACTTC.

CDR3 nucleotides: TGCGCCAGCAGCTTGGAACTAGCGGGAGCTAGTGAGCAGTTCTTC. As protein: CASSLELAGASEQFF. The genes are TRBV5-1 and TRBJ2-1; 11 bases match TRBD2. The CDR3 loop spans 15 amino acids. CDR1 and CDR2 from the germline V gene are SGHRS and YFSETQ. Trimming cost V 0 bases and J 9 bases; bases outside gene matches: 5. The full variable domain, its missing parts supplied by reference TRBV5-1 and TRBJ2-1, is KAGVTQTPRYLIKTRGQQVTLSCSPISGHRSVSWYQQTPGQGLQFLFEYFSETQRNKGNFPGRFSGRQFSNSRSEMNVSTLELGDSALYLCASSLELAGASEQFFGPGTRLTVL.

This clone showed up just a few times. This rearrangement joins TRBV7-2 to TRBJ2-5; 9 bases are a match to TRBD2. The CDR3 is 14 residues long. Germline CDR1 SGHTA, CDR2 FQGNSA. Unmatched junction bases numbered 6, after V lost 6 bases and J lost 4 bases. The CDR3 protein is CASSDHSGRETQYF. The CDR3 DNA follows: TGTGCCAGCAGTGATCATAGCGGGAGAGAGACCCAGTACTTC.

The chain combines TRBV25-1 with TRBJ2-7, with 8 nucleotides matching TRBD2. The J segment lost 6 bases and the V segment lost 7 bases, leaving 14 bases of the junction unmatched. The CDR3 has 15 residues. The germline V gene has CDR1 MGHDK and CDR2 SYGVNS. In DNA form, the CDR3 reads TGTGCCAGCACCTCGGACCGGGAGGGCCTGTGCGAGCAGTACTTC. Amino acids: CASTSDREGLCEQYF.

The chain links TRBV19 to TRBJ1-5; 8 bases are a match to TRBD1. In germline, CDR1 is LNHDA, CDR2 SQIVND (reference sequence). This CDR3 region has 16 residues. With 5 bases clipped from V and 5 bases from J, the junction kept 11 bases outside the gene matches. CDR3 protein: CASSLISGGPDQPQHF. Written as DNA, the CDR3 is TGTGCCAGTAGTTTGATTTCAGGGGGCCCCGATCAGCCCCAGCATTTT.

V and J are TRBV9 and TRBJ2-6; the D gene is possibly TRBD2 (7 bases). Germline V gene data show CDR1 as SGDLS and CDR2 as YYNGEE. The CDR3 is 15 amino acids. V was cut by 2 bases and J by 4 bases, with 10 bases left in between. In DNA form, the CDR3 reads TGTGCCAGCAGCGTTGGGGGGGCCGGGGCCAACGTCCTGACTTTC. This codes for CASSVGGAGANVLTF.

The rearrangement uses TRBV10-1 and TRBJ1-4; 8 nucleotides line up with TRBD1. Germline-derived CDR1 and CDR2 are WNHNN and SYGVQD (reference sequence). The J segment lost 7 bases and the V segment lost 3 bases, leaving 4 bases of the junction unmatched. This CDR3 region has 14 residues. The CDR3 reads CASSDRGRSEKLFF. The CDR3 DNA sequence: TGCGCCAGCAGTGACAGGGGGCGGAGTGAAAAACTGTTTTTT.

The V call is TRBV9, the J call TRBJ1-3; 7 positions match TRBD1. CDR3 length equals 16 residues. Germline values: CDR1 SGDLS, CDR2 YYNGEE. After removal of 0 bases from V and 3 bases from J, the junction contained 6 bases not matched to a gene. The CDR3 DNA sequence: TGTGCCAGCAGCGTAGGCTCGACAGGGTTTGGAAACACCATATATTTT. It yields the protein CASSVGSTGFGNTIYF.

In its sample, this clone was seen once. This rearrangement joins TRBV6-5 to TRBJ1-1; 10 bases align to TRBD1. This CDR3 region has 15 residues. Germline V gives CDR1 MNHEY, CDR2 SVGAGI. With 10 bases clipped from V and 8 bases from J, the junction kept 16 bases outside the gene matches. CDR3 in DNA: TGTGCCACGGTGATGACAGGGGGCGCCAGTAAAGAAGCTTTCTTT. Protein product: CATVMTGGASKEAFF.

This clone was detected only a few times. V is TRBV2 and J is TRBJ2-2; 7 bases map to TRBD2. V dropped 4 bases and J dropped 4; count of bases not matched to a gene: 6. The germline gives CDR1 SNHLY, CDR2 FYNNEI. The CDR3 spans 15 residues. In DNA, the CDR3 is TGTGCCAGCAGTGGGACTAGTAGTTTCACCGGGGAGCTGTTTTTT. It translates to CASSGTSSFTGELFF. Full variable domain (rest looked up from reference TRBV2 and TRBJ2-2): EPEVTQTPSHQVTQMGQEVILRCVPISNHLYFYWYRQILGQKVEFLVSFYNNEISEKSEIFDDQFSVERPDGSNFTLKIRSTKLEDSAMYFCASSGTSSFTGELFFGEGSRLTVL.

CDR3 loop: CASRLRTGGNTEAFF. CDR3 in DNA: TGTGCCAGCAGACTACGGACAGGGGGGAACACTGAAGCTTTCTTT. The chain recombines TRBV2 with TRBJ1-1; 10 bases are a match to TRBD1. This CDR3 contains 15 residues. Germline CDR1 is SNHLY and CDR2 is FYNNEI. J lost 1 base, V lost 6 bases, and 5 bases had no gene match.

In nucleotides, the CDR3 is TGTGCCATCAGTGAGTCGAGGACAGAGGGTCAGCCCCAGCATTTT. Its translation: CAISESRTEGQPQHF. This chain links TRBV10-3 with TRBJ1-5, with a possible D match to TRBD1 (6 bases). Germline V CDR1 and CDR2: ENHRY, SYGVKD. Trimming took 0 bases from V and 6 from J, leaving 12 bases between them. The CDR3 is made up of 15 amino acids.

J is TRBJ1-1 and V is TRBV19; weak D call: TRBD1 (5 bases). There are 17 residues in the CDR3. Germline V lookup: CDR1 LNHDA, CDR2 SQIVND (reference sequence). The V and J ends lost 3 bases and 0 bases respectively, with 17 bases between them. CDR3 loop: CASSIRGFGGMNTEAFF. The CDR3 coding sequence is TGTGCCAGTAGTATTCGGGGGTTTGGGGGGATGAACACTGAAGCTTTCTTT.

This clone was observed a few times. The chain employs TRBV30 and TRBJ1-2; 8 positions agree with TRBD1. The CDR3 has 11 amino acids. Germline CDR1 and CDR2: GTSNPN and SVGIG (reference sequence). The V segment lost 6 bases and the J segment 8 bases; nucleotides outside the gene matches: 5. CDR3 region: CACRGPGGYTF. CDR3 nucleotides: TGTGCCTGCAGGGGGCCCGGGGGCTACACCTTC.

The chain uses TRBV6-6 and TRBJ2-3; a weak D match, TRBD1 (7 bases). The V end was cut by 6 bases, the J end by 6 bases, with 19 bases between. Per germline, CDR1 MNHNY and CDR2 SVGAGI (reference sequence). The CDR3 covers 15 residues. The CDR3 region is CASRQGESGRDTQYF. For the CDR3, the DNA is TGTGCCAGCAGGCAGGGGGAGTCTGGGAGGGATACGCAGTATTTT.

The rearrangement joins TRBV4-1 to TRBJ1-5, with D possibly being TRBD1 (6 bases). Trimming took off 2 bases at V and 4 bases at J, with 15 bases between the two ends. Germline-derived CDR1 and CDR2 are MGHRA and YSYEKL. There are 16 residues in the CDR3. This CDR3 is CASSQQPGHQNQPQHF. As DNA, the CDR3 is TGCGCCAGCAGCCAACAACCGGGACACCAAAATCAGCCCCAGCATTTT.

The genes are TRBV29-1 and TRBJ2-7, with D maybe TRBD2 (6 bases). Between the trimmed V and J ends, which lost 4 bases and 2 bases, there was a span of 18 bases. CDR3 length: 15 amino acids. The germline V gene encodes CDR1 SQVTM and CDR2 ANQGSEA. The CDR3, as DNA: TGCAGCGTTGGGGGCCTCGGGAGTTTGCCCTACGAGCAGTACTTC. Its translation is CSVGGLGSLPYEQYF.

A few counts support this clone. Here the CDR3 reads CASRTGSVQPQHF. The DNA for the CDR3 is TGTGCCAGCAGAACAGGGTCGGTACAGCCCCAGCATTTT. The chain combines TRBV2 with TRBJ1-5, with a weak D call TRBD1 (6 bases). The CDR3 covers 13 residues. V lost 6 bases and J lost 7, with 13 bases in between. Germline V gene data show CDR1 as SNHLY and CDR2 as FYNNEI.

The genes are TRBV5-1 and TRBJ1-5; tentative D call: TRBD1 (5 bases). Germline loops: CDR1 SGHRS, CDR2 YFSETQ. CDR3 length: 15 residues. Trimming took 2 bases from V and 4 from J, leaving 13 bases between them. This chain's CDR3 is CASSFGGTDNQPQHF. DNA of the CDR3: TGCGCCAGCAGCTTTGGCGGGACGGATAATCAGCCCCAGCATTTT.

V and J are TRBV21-1 and TRBJ2-5; the DNA was not compared with TRBD1, the D call given in the table. TRBV21-1 is termed a pseudogene. The CDR3 sequence is 16 residues long. DNA of the CDR3: TGTGCCAGCAGCGGGCGACCGGGACAGAAGAAAGAGACCCAGTACTTC. It encodes CASSGRPGQKKETQYF.

V is TRBV18 and J is TRBJ2-1, with TRBD1 matching 12 bases. The CDR3 spans 17 residues. Germline CDR1 KGHSH, CDR2 LQKENI. V was pared by 5 bases and J by 6 bases, with 11 bases of the junction left unmatched. The CDR3 DNA follows: TGTGCCAGCTCAAAAGCTGGGCCGGGACAGGGGGCCAATGAGCAGTTCTTC. Protein: CASSKAGPGQGANEQFF.

This clone showed up just a few times. This chain connects TRBV5-8 to TRBJ2-6, with D possibly TRBD1 on 5 matching bases. Trimming took off 9 bases at V and 2 bases at J, with 12 bases between the two ends. The CDR3 totals 14 residues. CDR1 and CDR2 from the germline V gene are SGHTS and YDEGEE. CDR3 sequence (DNA): TGTGCCACTTCGACCAGGGCTGGGGCCAACGTCCTGACTTTC. Translation: CATSTRAGANVLTF.

The genes are TRBV5-4 and TRBJ2-1, with 11 bases that match TRBD2. With V trimmed by 3 bases and J by 1 base, 3 bases remained unmatched. The germline gives CDR1 SGHNT, CDR2 YYREEE (reference sequence). The CDR3 length is 16 residues. CDR3 sequence: CASSSLAGGSYNEQFF. In nucleotides, the CDR3 is TGTGCCAGCAGCTCCCTAGCGGGAGGATCCTACAATGAGCAGTTCTTC.

CDR3 nucleotides: TGCGCCAGCAGCTTAAGGCAGGGTCAGCACGAGCAGTACTTC. It encodes CASSLRQGQHEQYF. The genes are TRBV5-1 and TRBJ2-7; D is possibly TRBD1 (5 bases). The CDR3 is made up of 14 amino acids. Looked up from germline, CDR1 is SGHRS and CDR2 is YFSETQ. Trimming removed 2 bases from V and 5 bases from J, with 14 bases in between.

The chain couples TRBV6-4 to TRBJ1-1, with no clear D. The V gene's germline CDR1 is MRHNA and CDR2 SNTAGT. V lost 6 bases, J lost 1 base, and 12 bases lay in between. The CDR3 has 14 residues. CDR3: CASSPSPGNTEAFF. The CDR3 region has the DNA TGTGCCAGCAGCCCTTCGCCGGGGAACACTGAAGCTTTCTTT.